This T cell receptor beta chain comes out of a study of blood T cells in healthy people across ages. A sample-barcoded 5' primer and a J-beta primer mix were used in a second PCR of about 7 to 12 cycles. TCRdb re-analysed the 5' RACE reads in MiXCR, keeping a single row per CDR3 protein. The table lists approximately 800,000 distinct CDR3 sequences, roughly 56% of them singletons. CDR1 LNHNV and CDR2 YYDKDF come from the germline V gene (reference sequence). The CDR3 totals 15 residues. The V end lost 6 bases, the J end lost 8 bases, and 22 bases lay between the germline ends. This clonotype was counted a single time.

What was sequenced was blood. V gene TRBV15 combines with J gene TRBJ1-2; weak D call: TRBD1 (6 bases). The receptor was isolated from a man in his forties in good health. This CDR3 reads CATSNDQGRVRGYTF. DNA of the CDR3: TGTGCCACCAGTAACGATCAGGGGCGAGTGAGGGGCTACACCTTC.